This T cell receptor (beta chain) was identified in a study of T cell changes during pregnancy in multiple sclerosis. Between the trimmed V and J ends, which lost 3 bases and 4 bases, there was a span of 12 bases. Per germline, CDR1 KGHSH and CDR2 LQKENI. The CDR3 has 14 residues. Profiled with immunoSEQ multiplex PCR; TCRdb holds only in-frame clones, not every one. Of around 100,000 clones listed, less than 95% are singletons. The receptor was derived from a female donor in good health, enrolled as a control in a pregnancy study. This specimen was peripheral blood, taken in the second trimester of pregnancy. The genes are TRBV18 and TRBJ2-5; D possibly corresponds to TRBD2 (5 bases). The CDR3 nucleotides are TGTGCCAGCTCACCGACCGGGATGGGAGAGACCCAGTACTTC. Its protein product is CASSPTGMGETQYF.